There are many counts of the clone carrying this TCR beta chain. The investigators amplified TCR beta CDR3 regions from RNA transcripts. The TCR CDR3 first-round RT-PCR relied on the HTBI primer set. TCRdb reprocessed the multiplex PCR reads via MiXCR and lists one record per CDR3 protein. Counted here are about 560,000 distinct CDR3 sequences, around 42% occurring once; the ten biggest clones make up 6.5% to 9%. This specimen belongs to a study of T cells in Graves' hyperthyroidism and ophthalmopathy. Diagnostic decisions used clinical symptoms, serum thyroxine and TRAb, thyroid ultrasound and orbital computed tomography. V lost 5 bases and J 4 bases, leaving 12 bases between the germline ends. The germline V gene has CDR1 SEHNR and CDR2 FQNEAQ (reference sequence). The CDR3 is 13 amino acids.

This receptor was obtained from a woman between 18 and 30 years old with Graves' hyperthyroidism. The sample taken for sequencing was peripheral blood or thyroid tissue (not recorded which). The chain recombines TRBV7-9 with TRBJ2-7, with D tentatively TRBD1 (7 bases). The CDR3 loop is CASSQGGRYEQYF. In DNA, the CDR3 is TGTGCCAGCAGCCAGGGGGGCCGGTACGAGCAGTACTTC.